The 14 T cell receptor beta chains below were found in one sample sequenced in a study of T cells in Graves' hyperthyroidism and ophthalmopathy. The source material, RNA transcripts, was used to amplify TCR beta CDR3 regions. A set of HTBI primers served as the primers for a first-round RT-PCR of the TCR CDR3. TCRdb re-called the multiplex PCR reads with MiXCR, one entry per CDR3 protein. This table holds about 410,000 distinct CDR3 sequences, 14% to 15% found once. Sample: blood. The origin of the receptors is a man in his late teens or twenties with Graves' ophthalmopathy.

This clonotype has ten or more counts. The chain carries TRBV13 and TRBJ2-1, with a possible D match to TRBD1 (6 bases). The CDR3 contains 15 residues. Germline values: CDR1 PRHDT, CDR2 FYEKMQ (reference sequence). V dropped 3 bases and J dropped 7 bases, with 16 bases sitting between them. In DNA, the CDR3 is TGTGCCAGCAGCTTCGGGACATTGGGGATGAATGAGCAGTTCTTC. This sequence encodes CASSFGTLGMNEQFF.

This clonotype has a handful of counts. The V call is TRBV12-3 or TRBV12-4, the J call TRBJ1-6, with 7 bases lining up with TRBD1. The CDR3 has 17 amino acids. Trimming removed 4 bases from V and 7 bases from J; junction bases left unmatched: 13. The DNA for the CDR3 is TGTGCCAGCAGTTCCGCCGGGAGTAGGGGGCACAATTCACCCCTCCACTTT. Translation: CASSSAGSRGHNSPLHF.

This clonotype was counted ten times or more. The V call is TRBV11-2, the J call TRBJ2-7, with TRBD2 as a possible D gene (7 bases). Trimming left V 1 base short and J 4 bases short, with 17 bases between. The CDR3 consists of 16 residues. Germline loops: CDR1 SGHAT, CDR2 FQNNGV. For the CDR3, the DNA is TGTGCCAGCAGCTTAGGTCGGGGGGCCGGTGGTTACGAGCAGTACTTC. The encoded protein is CASSLGRGAGGYEQYF.

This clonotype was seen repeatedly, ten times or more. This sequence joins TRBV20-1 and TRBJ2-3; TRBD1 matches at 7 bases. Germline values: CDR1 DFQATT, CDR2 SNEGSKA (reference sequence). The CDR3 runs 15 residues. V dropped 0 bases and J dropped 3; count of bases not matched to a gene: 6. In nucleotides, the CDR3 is TGCAGTGCTAGAGAAGACAGGGTCACGACAGATACGCAGTATTTT. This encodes CSAREDRVTTDTQYF.

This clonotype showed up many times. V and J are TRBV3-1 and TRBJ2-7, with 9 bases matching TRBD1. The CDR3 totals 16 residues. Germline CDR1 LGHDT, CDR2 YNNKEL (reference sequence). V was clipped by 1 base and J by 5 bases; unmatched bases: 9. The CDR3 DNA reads TGTGCCAGCAGCCAAGCGGGAAGACAGGGGGTTGACGAGCAGTACTTC. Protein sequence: CASSQAGRQGVDEQYF.

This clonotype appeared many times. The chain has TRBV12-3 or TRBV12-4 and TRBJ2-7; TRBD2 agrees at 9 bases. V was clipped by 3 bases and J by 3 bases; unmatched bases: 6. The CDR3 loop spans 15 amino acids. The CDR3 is CASSFGPSGDYEQYF. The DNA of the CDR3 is TGTGCCAGCAGTTTTGGCCCTAGCGGGGACTACGAGCAGTACTTC.

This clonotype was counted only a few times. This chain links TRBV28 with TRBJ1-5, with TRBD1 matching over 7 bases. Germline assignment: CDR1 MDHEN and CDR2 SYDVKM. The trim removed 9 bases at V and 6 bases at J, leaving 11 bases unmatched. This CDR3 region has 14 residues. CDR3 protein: CASSRQGKVQPQHF. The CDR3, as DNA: TGTGCCAGTTCTCGACAGGGTAAGGTTCAGCCCCAGCATTTT.

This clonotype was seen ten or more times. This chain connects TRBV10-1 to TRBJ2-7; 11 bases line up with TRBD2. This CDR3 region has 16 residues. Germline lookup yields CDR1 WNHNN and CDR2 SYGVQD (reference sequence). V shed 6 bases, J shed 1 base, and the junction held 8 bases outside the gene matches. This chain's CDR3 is CASSHTSGGFSYEQYF. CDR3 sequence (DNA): TGCGCCAGCAGCCATACTAGCGGGGGTTTTTCCTACGAGCAGTACTTC.

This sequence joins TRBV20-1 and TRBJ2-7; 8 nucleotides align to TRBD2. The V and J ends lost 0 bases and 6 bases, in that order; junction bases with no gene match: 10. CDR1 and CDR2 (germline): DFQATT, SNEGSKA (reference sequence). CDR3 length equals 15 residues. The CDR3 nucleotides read TGCAGTGCTAGAGAATTGGGGCCGGGAGGGCTCGAGCAGTACTTC. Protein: CSARELGPGGLEQYF.

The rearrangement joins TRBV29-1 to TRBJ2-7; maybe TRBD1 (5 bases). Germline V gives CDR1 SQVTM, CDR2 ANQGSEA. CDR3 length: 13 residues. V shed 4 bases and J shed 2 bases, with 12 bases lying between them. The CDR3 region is CSVVDQGTYEQYF. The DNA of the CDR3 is TGCAGCGTTGTAGATCAGGGAACCTACGAGCAGTACTTC.

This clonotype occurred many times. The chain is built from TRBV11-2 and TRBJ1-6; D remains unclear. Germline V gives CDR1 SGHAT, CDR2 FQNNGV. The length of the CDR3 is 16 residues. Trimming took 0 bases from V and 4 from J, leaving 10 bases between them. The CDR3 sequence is CASSLDLGQYNSPLHF. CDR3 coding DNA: TGTGCCAGCAGCTTAGATCTTGGGCAGTATAATTCACCCCTCCACTTT.

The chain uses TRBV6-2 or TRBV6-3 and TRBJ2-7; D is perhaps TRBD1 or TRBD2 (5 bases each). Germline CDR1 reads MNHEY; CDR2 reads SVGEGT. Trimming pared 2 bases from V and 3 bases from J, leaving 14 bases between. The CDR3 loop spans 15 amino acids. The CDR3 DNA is TGTGCCAGCAGTTACGAGGGGACGGTTTTCTACGAGCAGTACTTC. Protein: CASSYEGTVFYEQYF.

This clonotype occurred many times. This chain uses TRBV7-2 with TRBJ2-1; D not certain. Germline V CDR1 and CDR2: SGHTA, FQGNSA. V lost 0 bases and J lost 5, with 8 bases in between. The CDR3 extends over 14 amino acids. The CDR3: CASSLALRNNEQFF. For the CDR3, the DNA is TGTGCCAGCAGCTTAGCGCTCAGGAACAATGAGCAGTTCTTC. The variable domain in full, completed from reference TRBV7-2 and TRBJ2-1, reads GAGVSQSPSNKVTEKGKDVELRCDPISGHTALYWYRQSLGQGLEFLIYFQGNSAPDKSGLPSDRFSAERTGGSVSTLTIQRTQQEDSAVYLCASSLALRNNEQFFGPGTRLTVL.

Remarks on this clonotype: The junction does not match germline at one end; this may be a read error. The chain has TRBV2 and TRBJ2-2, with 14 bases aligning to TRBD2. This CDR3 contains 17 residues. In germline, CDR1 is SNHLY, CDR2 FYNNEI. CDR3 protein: CASSLFGLAGGTGELLF. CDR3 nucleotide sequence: TGTGCCAGCAGCCTCTTCGGACTAGCGGGAGGTACCGGGGAGCTGCTTTTT.